One and the same sample provided the 18 T cell receptor beta chains below, sequenced in a study of metastatic and nonmetastatic thyroid tumors. MiXCR reprocessed the PCR reads for TCRdb. The sample carries almost 5,500 clones, 30% to 45% recorded once. Patients were all untreated before their thyroid surgery. Sequencing was performed on adjacent normal tissue. These receptors came from a female donor with papillary thyroid cancer or a benign thyroid nodule (not recorded which). Some clones in this sample may be carry-over from other donors' samples.

The chain has TRBV9 and TRBJ1-1; possible D gene TRBD1, 6 bases. V was shortened by 1 base and J by 4 bases, with 8 bases between the two germline ends. The CDR3 is made up of 13 amino acids. CDR1 SGDLS and CDR2 YYNGEE come from the germline V gene. CDR3 in amino acids: CASSVKGGTEAFF. CDR3 nucleotide sequence: TGTGCCAGCAGCGTAAAGGGGGGCACTGAAGCTTTCTTT.

In its sample, this clone was seen a few times. This chain uses TRBV6-1 with TRBJ1-5; no clear D. The CDR3 runs to 14 residues. The germline V and J ends were trimmed by 2 bases and 4 bases, with 9 bases remaining between them. Germline V gene lookup returns CDR1 MNHNS and CDR2 SASEGT. CDR3 sequence: CASSEKSANQPQHF. Written as DNA, the CDR3 is TGTGCCAGCAGTGAAAAATCGGCAAATCAGCCCCAGCATTTT.

This clone was seen a handful of times. This rearrangement joins TRBV6-1 to TRBJ2-2, with 10 bases that match TRBD1. This CDR3 has 15 amino acids. Per the germline V gene, CDR1 is MNHNS and CDR2 is SASEGT. Germline trimming cut 6 bases from V and 3 bases from J; bases unmatched to any gene: 4. CDR3 protein: CASRPGTGDTGELFF. CDR3 in DNA: TGTGCCAGCAGACCCGGGACAGGGGACACCGGGGAGCTGTTTTTT.

This clone qualifies as large (0.1 to 1%). The J gene is TRBJ1-4, the V gene TRBV27; 7 bases map to TRBD1. With 4 bases clipped from V and 4 bases from J, the junction kept 6 bases outside the gene matches. The CDR3 totals 15 residues. Looked up from germline, CDR1 is MNHEY and CDR2 is SMNVEV (reference sequence). CDR3 protein: CASSCRDRLNEKLFF. The CDR3 nucleotides read TGTGCCAGCAGTTGCCGGGACAGACTTAATGAAAAACTGTTTTTT.

J is TRBJ2-1 and V is TRBV5-1; D unresolved. The germline CDR1 and CDR2 sequences are SGHRS and YFSETQ. This CDR3 spans 14 amino acids. V lost 2 bases and J lost 5, with 11 bases in between. CDR3: CASSFGSTNNEQFF. As DNA, the CDR3 is TGCGCCAGCAGCTTTGGTTCTACAAACAATGAGCAGTTCTTC.

V gene TRBV30 combines with J gene TRBJ1-1; TRBD1 is a possible D gene (6 bases). This CDR3 region has 14 residues. V shed 3 bases and J shed 2 bases, with 13 bases lying between them. The V gene's germline CDR1 is GTSNPN and CDR2 SVGIG (reference sequence). This CDR3 reads CAWRRQDGNTEAFF. DNA for the CDR3: TGTGCCTGGAGGCGACAGGACGGAAACACTGAAGCTTTCTTT.

This clone is labeled medium-sized (0.01 to 0.1%). The chain has TRBV18 and TRBJ2-2; TRBD1 matches 7 bases. Germline trimming cut 6 bases from V and 3 bases from J; bases unmatched to any gene: 7. Germline CDR1 is KGHSH and CDR2 is LQKENI. The CDR3 runs to 15 residues. CDR3 nucleotide sequence: TGTGCCAGCTCTACCGGGACAGATTACACCGGGGAGCTGTTTTTT. As protein: CASSTGTDYTGELFF.

This clone was picked up a small number of times. The rearrangement links TRBV6-1 to TRBJ1-2; 11 positions agree with TRBD1. Trimming cost V 1 base and J 3 bases; bases outside gene matches: 1. Per the germline V gene, CDR1 is MNHNS and CDR2 is SASEGT. The CDR3 extends over 15 amino acids. In nucleotides, the CDR3 is TGTGCCAGCAGTGAAGGGACAGGGGGCTACTATGGCTACACCTTC. Amino acids: CASSEGTGGYYGYTF.

The table lists this clone with a few counts. The rearrangement joins TRBV2 to TRBJ2-1; D is perhaps TRBD1 (6 bases). V lost 7 bases, J lost 8 bases, and 18 bases lay in between. The CDR3 has 14 amino acids. CDR1 is SNHLY and CDR2 is FYNNEI in the germline V gene. CDR3 sequence reads: CASMGDKGDYEQFF. The CDR3 bases are TGTGCCAGCATGGGTGACAAGGGGGATTATGAGCAGTTCTTC.

The table lists this clone with a count of one. The V and J genes are TRBV5-1 and TRBJ2-7; a possible D gene is TRBD2 (6 bases). Germline V gives CDR1 SGHRS, CDR2 YFSETQ. The V end was cut by 4 bases, the J end by 6 bases, with 14 bases between. CDR3 length: 13 amino acids. The CDR3 coding sequence is TGCGCCAGCAGCGGCGCGGGACGTGGCGAGCAGTACTTC. It translates to CASSGAGRGEQYF.

In this sample, this clone turned up a few times. Other DNA sequences of this sample code for an identical CDR3. The chain has TRBV4-1 and TRBJ2-1, with 14 positions matching TRBD2. This CDR3 has 17 amino acids. CDR1 is MGHRA and CDR2 is YSYEKL in the germline V gene. The J segment lost 6 bases and the V segment lost 3 bases, leaving 7 bases of the junction unmatched. Written as DNA, the CDR3 is TGCGCCAGCAGCCAGACTAGCGGGGGGGCAGGGGGCAATGAGCAGTTCTTC. Protein: CASSQTSGGAGGNEQFF.

The chain has TRBV11-1 and TRBJ2-2; TRBD1 aligns across 7 bases. The V gene's germline CDR1 is SGHAT and CDR2 FQDESV (reference sequence). This CDR3 has 15 residues. The trim removed 5 bases at V and 3 bases at J, leaving 6 bases unmatched. CDR3 region: CASSLTGEHTGELFF. In DNA, the CDR3 is TGTGCCAGCAGCCTAACAGGGGAGCACACCGGGGAGCTGTTTTTT.

This clone was found many times. The chain carries TRBV6-1 and TRBJ2-7, with 9 bases aligning to TRBD1. CDR1 MNHNS and CDR2 SASEGT come from the germline V gene. The CDR3 has 13 residues. Trimming removed 8 bases from V and 4 bases from J; junction bases left unmatched: 6. The CDR3 reads CASARDREYEQYF. The CDR3 DNA reads TGTGCCAGCGCCCGGGACAGGGAGTACGAGCAGTACTTC.

This clone was observed a handful of times. This chain connects TRBV6-1 to TRBJ1-5; D possibly corresponds to TRBD1 (5 bases). Deletions cut 1 base from V and 7 bases from J, with 17 bases between. The V gene's germline CDR1 is MNHNS and CDR2 SASEGT. This CDR3 contains 16 residues. In DNA form, the CDR3 reads TGTGCCAGCAGTGAAGGAAAAGGGACCTTTAGACAGCCCCAGCATTTT. Translation: CASSEGKGTFRQPQHF.

The chain is built from TRBV2 and TRBJ2-1; 7 nucleotides line up with TRBD2. The V segment lost 5 bases and the J segment 0 bases; nucleotides outside the gene matches: 1. The CDR3 has 14 residues. Germline values: CDR1 SNHLY, CDR2 FYNNEI. CDR3: CASSWTSSYNEQFF. In DNA, the CDR3 is TGTGCCAGCAGTTGGACTAGCTCCTACAATGAGCAGTTCTTC.

This clone was observed a single time. The rearrangement uses TRBV5-1 and TRBJ2-7; perhaps D is TRBD1 or TRBD2 (6 bases each). The CDR3 totals 14 residues. Germline assignment: CDR1 SGHRS and CDR2 YFSETQ. V was shortened by 4 bases and J by 3 bases, with 14 bases between the two germline ends. The CDR3 loop reads CASSLTGAYYEQYF. DNA of the CDR3: TGCGCCAGCAGCCTCACGGGGGCCTACTACGAGCAGTACTTC.

V usage is TRBV6-1 and J usage is TRBJ1-2; 9 positions agree with TRBD1. V shed 6 bases, J shed 3 bases, and the junction held 5 bases outside the gene matches. CDR1 is MNHNS and CDR2 is SASEGT in the germline V gene. CDR3 length equals 14 residues. The CDR3 here is CASRPTGGYYGYTF. In DNA, the CDR3 is TGTGCCAGCAGACCAACAGGGGGCTACTATGGCTACACCTTC.

This clone was recorded a few times. This rearrangement joins TRBV6-2 or TRBV6-3 to TRBJ2-7; D perhaps matches TRBD1 (6 bases). The V end was cut by 0 bases, the J end by 4 bases, with 13 bases between. Per the germline V gene, CDR1 is MNHEY and CDR2 is SVGEGT. CDR3 length: 15 residues. The CDR3 DNA reads as TGTGCCAGCAGTTACTCCCAGGGGCGCGGTTACGAGCAGTACTTC. It codes for CASSYSQGRGYEQYF.